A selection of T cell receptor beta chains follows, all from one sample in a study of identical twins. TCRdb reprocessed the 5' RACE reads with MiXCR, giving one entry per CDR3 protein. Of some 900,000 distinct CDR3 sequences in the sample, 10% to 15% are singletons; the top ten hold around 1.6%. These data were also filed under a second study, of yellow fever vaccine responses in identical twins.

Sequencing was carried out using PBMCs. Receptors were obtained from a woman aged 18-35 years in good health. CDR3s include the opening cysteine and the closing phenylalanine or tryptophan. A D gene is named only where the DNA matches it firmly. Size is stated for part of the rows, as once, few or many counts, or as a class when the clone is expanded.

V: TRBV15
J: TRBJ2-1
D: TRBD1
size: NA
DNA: TGTGCCACCAGCAAACTTGGGGACAGGGGGCAATTTGAGCAGTTCTTC
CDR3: CATSKLGDRGQFEQFF

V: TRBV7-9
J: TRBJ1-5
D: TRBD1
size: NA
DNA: TGTGCCAGCAGCTTGGGCTGGACAGGGGGCTTCAATCAGCCCCAGCATTTT
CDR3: CASSLGWTGGFNQPQHF

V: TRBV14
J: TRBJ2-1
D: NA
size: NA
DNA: TGTGCCAGCAGCCCCTGGTCAAAGGGGTCCTACAATGAGCAGTTCTTC
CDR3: CASSPWSKGSYNEQFF

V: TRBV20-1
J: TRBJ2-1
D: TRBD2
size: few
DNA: TGCAGTGCTTTAACCGGACTAGCGGGTAGCTACAATGAGCAGTTCTTC
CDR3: CSALTGLAGSYNEQFF

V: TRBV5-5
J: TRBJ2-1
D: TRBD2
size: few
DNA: TGTGCCAGCAGCTTGGTGCTAGCGGGAGGGCCTGAGCAGTTCTTC
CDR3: CASSLVLAGGPEQFF

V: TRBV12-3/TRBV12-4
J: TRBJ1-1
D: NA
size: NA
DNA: TGTGCCAGCAGTTTAGCGCTTTTTTTTTGGGGGACCACTGAAGCTTTCTTT
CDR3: CASSLALFFWGTTEAFF

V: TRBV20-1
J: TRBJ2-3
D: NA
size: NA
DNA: TGCAGTGCTAGTAGGGGGGCCGATACGCAGTATTTT
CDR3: CSASRGADTQYF

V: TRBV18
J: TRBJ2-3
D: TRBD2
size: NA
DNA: TGTGCCAGCTCAGACCGGGAGGGGAGCACAGATACGCAGTATTTT
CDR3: CASSDREGSTDTQYF

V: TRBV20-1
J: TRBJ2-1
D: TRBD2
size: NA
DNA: TGCAGTGCTAGCTCGACTAGCGACAATGAGCAGTTCTTC
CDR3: CSASSTSDNEQFF

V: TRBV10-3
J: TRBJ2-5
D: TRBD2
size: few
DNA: TGTGCCATCATGGGACTAGCGGGAGAGACCCAGTACTTC
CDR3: CAIMGLAGETQYF

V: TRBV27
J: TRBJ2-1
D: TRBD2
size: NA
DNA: TGTGCCAGCAAGGGACTAGCGGGAGGGCCCGGAAATGAGCAGTTCTTC
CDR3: CASKGLAGGPGNEQFF

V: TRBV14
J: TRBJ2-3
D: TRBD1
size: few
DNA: TGTGCCAGCAGCCTTATGGGACAGGGGTTCCGAGATACGCAGTATTTT
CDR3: CASSLMGQGFRDTQYF

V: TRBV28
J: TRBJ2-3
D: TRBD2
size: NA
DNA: TGTGCCAGCAGTCCCGGGACTAGAGCCGGAGATACGCAGTATTTT
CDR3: CASSPGTRAGDTQYF

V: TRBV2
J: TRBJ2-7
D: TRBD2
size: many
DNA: TGTGCCAGCACTAGCGGGAGCTCCTACGAGCAGTACTTC
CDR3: CASTSGSSYEQYF

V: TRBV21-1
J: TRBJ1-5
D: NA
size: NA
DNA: TGTGCCAGCAACCCGGGACAGGGGGCAATTCAGCCCCAGCATTTT
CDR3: CASNPGQGAIQPQHF

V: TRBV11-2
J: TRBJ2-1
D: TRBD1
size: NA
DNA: TGTGCCAGCAGCTTTGGGACAGGCTTACAACCAGGGAGAAATGAGCAGTTCTTC
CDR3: CASSFGTGLQPGRNEQFF

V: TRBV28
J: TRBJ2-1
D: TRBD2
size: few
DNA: TGTGCCAGCAGTTCAACTGGGAGGGGCTACTACAATGAGCAGTTCTTC
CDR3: CASSSTGRGYYNEQFF

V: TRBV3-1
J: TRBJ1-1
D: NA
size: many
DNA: TGTGCCAGCAGGAGGGGGGCAGAGGGTGAAGCTTTCTTT
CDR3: CASRRGAEGEAFF

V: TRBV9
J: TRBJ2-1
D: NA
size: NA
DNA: TGTGCCAGCAGCGGCGGGCTATACTCCTACAATGAGCAGTTCTTC
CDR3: CASSGGLYSYNEQFF

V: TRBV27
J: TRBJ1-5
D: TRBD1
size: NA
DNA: TGTGCCAGCAGTCCCTGGGACAGGAATCAGCCCCAGCATTTT
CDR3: CASSPWDRNQPQHF

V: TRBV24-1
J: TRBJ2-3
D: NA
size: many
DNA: TGTGCCACCAGTGATTTTAGGGGAACCCGCACAGATACGCAGTATTTT
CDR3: CATSDFRGTRTDTQYF

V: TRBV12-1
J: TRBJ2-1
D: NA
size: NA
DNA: TGCGCCAGCAGCTTTTGGACTAGCGGGACTTACAATGAGCAGTTCTTC
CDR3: CASSFWTSGTYNEQFF

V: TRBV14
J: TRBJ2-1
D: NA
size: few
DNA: TGTGCCAGCAGCCAATCTCCCAATGAGCAGTTCTTC
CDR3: CASSQSPNEQFF

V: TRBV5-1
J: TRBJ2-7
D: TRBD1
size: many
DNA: TGCGCCAGCAGCTTGGAAGGGACAGGACCCTACGAGCAGTACTTC
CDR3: CASSLEGTGPYEQYF

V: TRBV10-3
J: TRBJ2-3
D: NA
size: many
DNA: TGTGCCATCAGTGGTAGTGGGAGCCCAGATACGCAGTATTTT
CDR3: CAISGSGSPDTQYF